These 21 T cell receptor beta chains originate from one sample sequenced in a study of control samples from healthy donors and cancer patients. This table comes from immunoSEQ multiplex PCR, and its TCRdb copy is limited to in-frame clones, with some not included. The sample has 150,000 to 200,000 clones, about 86% seen once. Material for sequencing was blood. The receptors were gathered from a woman in her 30s in good health.

The chain uses TRBV29-1 and TRBJ1-2; unclear D gene. V was cut by 4 bases and J by 2 bases, with 5 bases left in between. This CDR3 comprises 11 residues. Germline CDR1 is SQVTM and CDR2 is ANQGSEA. This CDR3 reads CSVAANYGYTF. CDR3 in DNA: TGCAGCGTTGCCGCAAACTATGGCTACACCTTC. The complete variable domain, with remaining parts taken from reference TRBV29-1 and TRBJ1-2, reads SAVISQKPSRDICQRGTSLTIQCQVDSQVTMMFWYRQQPGQSLTLIATANQGSEATYESGFVIDKFPISRPNLTFSTLTVSNMSPEDSSIYLCSVAANYGYTFGSGTRLTVV.

The chain joins TRBV27 to TRBJ2-3; 9 positions agree with TRBD2. CDR3 length equals 18 residues. J lost 2 bases, V lost 7 bases, and 16 bases had no gene match. Germline assignment: CDR1 MNHEY and CDR2 SMNVEV (reference sequence). DNA for the CDR3: TGTGCCAGCACCTCAAGAGGTATAGCGGGAGTAGCCACAGATACGCAGTATTTT. This sequence encodes CASTSRGIAGVATDTQYF.

The genes are TRBV18 and TRBJ1-1; no definite D call. CDR3 length: 16 residues. The V end lost 3 bases, the J end lost 2 bases, and 16 bases lay between the germline ends. Per the germline V gene, CDR1 is KGHSH and CDR2 is LQKENI. The CDR3 DNA follows: TGTGCCAGCTCACCGCGACCTAGTCTGACCAACACTGAAGCTTTCTTT. This codes for CASSPRPSLTNTEAFF.

This rearrangement joins TRBV19 to TRBJ1-6; the D gene is possibly TRBD1 (5 bases). The CDR3 consists of 14 residues. CDR1 and CDR2 (germline): LNHDA, SQIVND (reference sequence). Trimming removed 1 base from V and 8 bases from J, with 9 bases in between. CDR3 amino acids: CASSIVGGDSPLHF. For the CDR3, the DNA is TGTGCCAGTAGTATAGTGGGGGGGGATTCACCCCTCCACTTT.

About this clone itself: This sample also contains other DNA sequences that code for the same CDR3. CDR3 sequence: CASSLGRNTEAFF. CDR3 DNA sequence: TGTGCCAGCAGCTTGGGCAGAAACACTGAAGCTTTCTTT. This rearrangement joins TRBV5-6 to TRBJ1-1; no clear D. The V and J ends lost 0 bases and 2 bases respectively, with 5 bases between them. This CDR3 is built from 13 residues. Germline CDR1 and CDR2: SGHDT and YYEEEE.

This clone was recorded a few times. This chain uses TRBV5-1 with TRBJ1-1; unclear D gene. CDR3 length equals 13 residues. The germline gives CDR1 SGHRS, CDR2 YFSETQ. V lost 4 bases and J 2 bases, leaving 9 bases between the germline ends. As DNA, the CDR3 is TGCGCCAGCAGCCAGGACGGAAACACTGAAGCTTTCTTT. This gives the protein CASSQDGNTEAFF. The variable domain in full, with the rest retrieved from reference TRBV5-1 and TRBJ1-1, is KAGVTQTPRYLIKTRGQQVTLSCSPISGHRSVSWYQQTPGQGLQFLFEYFSETQRNKGNFPGRFSGRQFSNSRSEMNVSTLELGDSALYLCASSQDGNTEAFFGQGTRLTVV.

CDR3 coding DNA: TGTGCCAGCAGCCAAGAGGGGACAGGCACAGATACGCAGTATTTT. This gives the protein CASSQEGTGTDTQYF. The rearrangement links TRBV3-1 (or the pseudogene TRBV3-2) to TRBJ2-3; 7 bases line up with TRBD1. This CDR3 has 15 residues. V shed 0 bases, J shed 1 base, and the junction held 1 base outside the gene matches. Germline assignment: CDR1 LGHDT and CDR2 YNNKEL (reference sequence).

This rearrangement joins TRBV3-1 (or the pseudogene TRBV3-2) to TRBJ1-2; 7 bases agree with TRBD1. The CDR3 has 18 residues. V was clipped by 6 bases and J by 4 bases; unmatched bases: 20. Germline V gives CDR1 LGHDT, CDR2 YNNKEL (reference sequence). CDR3 bases: TGTGCCAGCAGTCAACGGGGAGAACAGGGGAGGGCGTTCTATGGCTACACCTTC. It encodes CASSQRGEQGRAFYGYTF.

DNA for the CDR3: TGTGCCAGCAGCCCCCAGTCGGAACCGCGCGCCGCCGAGCAGTACGTC. Its protein is CASSPQSEPRAAEQYV. The chain links TRBV28 to TRBJ2-7; D gene uncertain. This CDR3 region has 16 residues. Germline lookup yields CDR1 MDHEN and CDR2 SYDVKM. Trimming left V 6 bases short and J 6 bases short, with 24 bases between.

This chain links TRBV12-3 or TRBV12-4 with TRBJ1-1, with 7 bases matching TRBD1. V lost 2 bases, J lost 4 bases, and 1 base stayed unmatched. The CDR3 contains 13 residues. CDR3 sequence reads: CASSLQGVTEAFF. CDR3 coding DNA: TGTGCCAGCAGTTTACAGGGGGTCACTGAAGCTTTCTTT.

This clone was seen a single time. The rearrangement links TRBV24-1 to TRBJ2-3; D gene uncertain. The V gene's germline CDR1 is KGHDR and CDR2 SFDVKD. Deletions cut 11 bases from V and 4 bases from J, with 15 bases between. This CDR3 has 13 residues. The CDR3 spells CASAPGWADTQYF. For the CDR3, the DNA is TGTGCCAGCGCGCCTGGATGGGCAGATACGCAGTATTTT.

The chain recombines TRBV29-1 with TRBJ2-1, with 8 bases matching TRBD2. CDR1 is SQVTM, CDR2 ANQGSEA, per germline. Unmatched junction bases numbered 13, after V lost 3 bases and J lost 9 bases. This CDR3 has 15 amino acids. The CDR3, as DNA: TGCAGCGTTGACCCCGGCGGACTAGCATCACGTGAGCAGTTCTTC. Translated, it gives CSVDPGGLASREQFF.

This chain connects TRBV11-2 to TRBJ2-5; 11 bases line up with TRBD2. CDR3 length equals 15 residues. Germline assignment: CDR1 SGHAT and CDR2 FQNNGV. Trimming removed 1 base from V and 6 bases from J; junction bases left unmatched: 4. CDR3 sequence: CASSLGLAGQKTQYF. For the CDR3, the DNA is TGTGCCAGCAGCTTAGGACTAGCGGGACAGAAGACCCAGTACTTC.

The rearrangement joins TRBV24-1 to TRBJ2-3; maybe TRBD1 (6 bases). CDR3 length: 16 amino acids. The germline V and J ends were trimmed by 3 bases and 3 bases, with 15 bases remaining between them. In germline, CDR1 is KGHDR, CDR2 SFDVKD. The CDR3 sequence is CATSDLGWTDTDTQYF. In nucleotides, the CDR3 is TGTGCCACCAGTGATCTGGGTTGGACAGATACAGATACGCAGTATTTT.

The rearrangement links TRBV19 to TRBJ1-1; 11 bases are shared with TRBD1. Looked up from germline, CDR1 is LNHDA and CDR2 is SQIVND (reference sequence). The ends lost 3 bases at V and 3 bases at J; junction bases unmatched: 3. The CDR3 totals 15 residues. CDR3 in amino acids: CASSITGQGDTEAFF. The DNA for the CDR3 is TGTGCCAGTAGTATTACGGGACAGGGGGACACTGAAGCTTTCTTT. The whole variable domain, remainder taken from reference TRBV19 and TRBJ1-1, is DGGITQSPKYLFRKEGQNVTLSCEQNLNHDAMYWYRQDPGQGLRLIYYSQIVNDFQKGDIAEGYSVSREKKESFPLTVTSAQKNPTAFYLCASSITGQGDTEAFFGQGTRLTVV.

Note on this clone: This sample also contains other DNA sequences that code for the same CDR3. The chain combines TRBV5-1 with TRBJ2-1, with 7 bases identical to TRBD1. CDR1 is SGHRS, CDR2 YFSETQ, per germline. Trimming took 4 bases from V and 1 from J; bases not matched to a gene: 5. This CDR3 spans 15 amino acids. The CDR3 DNA follows: TGCGCCAGCAGCCCCACAGGGGAATCCTACAATGAGCAGTTCTTC. The encoded protein is CASSPTGESYNEQFF.

The V and J genes are TRBV5-4 and TRBJ2-3; 7 bases fit TRBD1. The CDR3 contains 16 residues. Germline values: CDR1 SGHNT, CDR2 YYREEE (reference sequence). Trimming cost V 0 bases and J 1 base; bases outside gene matches: 5. The CDR3, as DNA: TGTGCCAGCAGCTTGGGGGTAACAGGGGGCACAGATACGCAGTATTTT. Translation: CASSLGVTGGTDTQYF.

The chain is built from TRBV7-8 and TRBJ2-3; TRBD2 aligns across 9 bases. Germline V gene data show CDR1 as SGHVS and CDR2 as FQNEAQ. There are 16 residues in the CDR3. V was pared by 2 bases and J by 5 bases, with 8 bases of the junction left unmatched. The CDR3 region is CASSLPRSGGGDTQYF. CDR3 DNA: TGTGCCAGCAGCTTACCACGTAGCGGGGGTGGAGATACGCAGTATTTT.

V and J are TRBV28 and TRBJ2-7; D tentatively fits TRBD1 or TRBD2 (5 bases each). V was clipped by 2 bases and J by 1 base, with 9 bases between them. The CDR3 has 14 amino acids. The germline V gene encodes CDR1 MDHEN and CDR2 SYDVKM. CDR3 bases: TGTGCCAGCAGTTTAATTGGGGGATCCTACGAGCAGTACTTC. It is translated as CASSLIGGSYEQYF.

This chain links TRBV5-1 with TRBJ1-4, with D unresolved. The germline V gene encodes CDR1 SGHRS and CDR2 YFSETQ. V was cut by 4 bases and J by 0 bases, with 10 bases left in between. The CDR3 runs to 15 residues. CDR3 in amino acids: CASSPGGSTNEKLFF. The DNA of the CDR3 is TGCGCCAGCAGCCCGGGTGGGTCAACTAATGAAAAACTGTTTTTT.

V usage is TRBV10-2 and J usage is TRBJ1-4; no clear D. Germline CDR1 is WSHSY and CDR2 is SAAADI. The CDR3 covers 10 residues. V dropped 4 bases and J dropped 8 bases, with 2 bases sitting between them. CDR3 loop: CASSGEKLFF. In nucleotides, the CDR3 is TGCGCCAGCAGTGGAGAAAAACTGTTTTTT.